The 14 T cell receptor beta chains given below trace back to one sample, sequenced in a study of Ad26.COV2.S vaccination and SARS-CoV-2 variants (dated by TCRdb to about 2021). The treatment or condition label, as the study defines it: around 19 received Ad26.COV2.S at low or high dose, single or two shots; five or six received placebo; per-sample allocation not given. For vaccine and placebo recipients, the sequenced repertoires came from samples collected on day 63 after the first injection. Library generation was performed with the immunoSEQ multiplex PCR assay. TCRdb carries this immuneACCESS record with in-frame sequences only. Its versions omit some clonotypes, under half of them owing to an unresolved V gene in the studies checked, with the rest unexplained. Counted in this sample were around 310,000 clones; under 90% of them appeared once. Clones ranked in the top ten supply about 5.4% of the sample.

The material sequenced was peripheral blood, taken in a trial of Ad26.COV2.S vaccine versus placebo. These receptors came from a person aged 18-65 years who received the Ad26.COV2.S COVID-19 vaccine or a placebo.

This chain links TRBV5-1 with TRBJ1-5; D unresolved. Trimming stripped 2 bases from V and 5 bases from J, with 8 bases between. CDR1 SGHRS and CDR2 YFSETQ come from the germline V gene. The CDR3 is 13 amino acids. CDR3 nucleotides: TGCGCCAGCAGCTTCGGGGTAGATCAGCCCCAGCATTTT. Protein sequence: CASSFGVDQPQHF.

V usage is TRBV24-1 and J usage is TRBJ1-2, with TRBD1 identical over 9 bases. The CDR3 is 16 amino acids. J lost 6 bases, V lost 3 bases, and 10 bases had no gene match. The germline CDR1 and CDR2 sequences are KGHDR and SFDVKD. The CDR3 is CATSDPPGQGGNGYTF. CDR3 bases: TGTGCCACCAGTGATCCCCCGGGACAGGGTGGAAATGGCTACACCTTC.

The chain has TRBV4-1 and TRBJ1-4; no clear D gene. Trimming left V 1 base short and J 8 bases short, with 14 bases between. The CDR3 is 15 residues long. Germline-derived CDR1 and CDR2 are MGHRA and YSYEKL. CDR3 region: CASSQVFPSGEKLFF. The DNA of the CDR3 is TGCGCCAGCAGCCAAGTTTTTCCCTCGGGGGAAAAACTGTTTTTT.

The chain carries TRBV6-1 and TRBJ1-1, with TRBD1 as a possible D gene (6 bases). Trimming took off 8 bases at V and 0 bases at J, with 13 bases between the two ends. Germline V CDR1 and CDR2: MNHNS, SASEGT. The CDR3 is 14 residues long. The CDR3 DNA reads as TGTGCCAGCCGAAGGGACACCTTGAACACTGAAGCTTTCTTT. It is translated as CASRRDTLNTEAFF.

This chain joins TRBV20-1 and TRBJ2-3; 7 bases agree with TRBD2. Germline V gene data show CDR1 as DFQATT and CDR2 as SNEGSKA (reference sequence). V trimming: 3 bases; J trimming: 2 bases; junction bases outside the gene matches: 11. This CDR3 is built from 16 residues. The CDR3 coding sequence is TGCAGTGCTAGTAGATCGGGGCGGGAGCTCACAGATACGCAGTATTTT. Its protein product is CSASRSGRELTDTQYF.

This sequence joins TRBV20-1 and TRBJ1-5; TRBD1 is a possible D gene (5 bases). This CDR3 has 15 amino acids. From germline, CDR1 is DFQATT and CDR2 SNEGSKA (reference sequence). Between the trimmed V and J ends, which lost 3 bases and 7 bases, there was a span of 19 bases. CDR3 sequence (DNA): TGCAGTGCTAGTCCTTTGGGGGAGCTCGGACAGCCCCAGCATTTT. It encodes CSASPLGELGQPQHF.

This clone has only a few counts. The rearrangement joins TRBV5-1 to TRBJ1-2; D possibly corresponds to TRBD1 (6 bases). V dropped 4 bases and J dropped 4 bases, with 17 bases sitting between them. The CDR3 contains 15 residues. Germline V gene data show CDR1 as SGHRS and CDR2 as YFSETQ. CDR3 protein: CASSPAEGQPYGYTF. The DNA of the CDR3 is TGCGCCAGCAGCCCCGCGGAAGGACAGCCCTATGGCTACACCTTC.

The genes are TRBV7-6 and TRBJ2-2, with 7 bases aligning to TRBD2. The CDR3 is 16 amino acids. Germline CDR1 is SGHVS and CDR2 is FNYEAQ. Unmatched junction bases numbered 11, after V lost 3 bases and J lost 7 bases. The DNA for the CDR3 is TGTGCCAGCAGCTTCGGCGGGAGTTCTCTCGGCGGGGAGCTGTTTTTT. This translates into CASSFGGSSLGGELFF.

The chain has TRBV12-5 and TRBJ1-2; TRBD1 is a possible D gene (5 bases). The CDR3 consists of 12 residues. Trimming stripped 3 bases from V and 8 bases from J, with 10 bases between. In germline, CDR1 is LGHNT, CDR2 FRNRAP. The CDR3, as DNA: TGTGCTAGTGGTTTCCCCAGGGAGGGCTACACCTTC. Protein sequence: CASGFPREGYTF.

In its sample, this clone was seen a few times. This sequence joins TRBV7-2 and TRBJ1-6; weak D call: TRBD1 (5 bases). This CDR3 is 14 amino acids long. Looked up from germline, CDR1 is SGHTA and CDR2 is FQGNSA. V dropped 5 bases and J dropped 6 bases, with 11 bases sitting between them. The CDR3 DNA follows: TGTGCCAGCAGCGCAGACAGCCCTAATTCACCCCTCCACTTT. Translation: CASSADSPNSPLHF.

The chain uses TRBV9 and TRBJ1-1; D remains ambiguous. The CDR3 covers 13 residues. Germline CDR1 and CDR2: SGDLS and YYNGEE. V was clipped by 1 base and J by 1 base, with 5 bases between them. CDR3 protein: CASSVSGNTEAFF. The CDR3 coding sequence is TGTGCCAGCAGCGTAAGCGGGAACACTGAAGCTTTCTTT.

The V and J genes are TRBV7-3 and TRBJ1-1; TRBD1 is a possible D gene (5 bases). Germline V CDR1 and CDR2: SGHTA, FQGTGA. The CDR3 runs to 13 residues. V lost 6 bases and J 1 base, leaving 9 bases between the germline ends. CDR3 sequence (DNA): TGTGCCAGCAGATTGACAGCGAACACTGAAGCTTTCTTT. Residues: CASRLTANTEAFF.

CDR3: CAWSTGLAGLNEQFF. Written as DNA, the CDR3 is TGTGCCTGGAGCACAGGCCTAGCGGGGTTAAATGAGCAGTTCTTC. The chain links TRBV30 to TRBJ2-1, with 9 bases fitting TRBD2. The CDR3 length is 15 residues. V gave up 3 bases and J gave up 7 bases; unmatched junction bases: 10. From germline, CDR1 is GTSNPN and CDR2 SVGIG (reference sequence).

The J gene is TRBJ2-7, the V gene TRBV5-6; D uncertain. V was clipped by 2 bases and J by 5 bases, with 8 bases between them. This CDR3 contains 12 residues. The germline CDR1 and CDR2 sequences are SGHDT and YYEEEE. CDR3 in DNA: TGTGCCAGCAGCTTCCAGGAGAACGAGCAGTACGTC. Amino acid sequence: CASSFQENEQYV.